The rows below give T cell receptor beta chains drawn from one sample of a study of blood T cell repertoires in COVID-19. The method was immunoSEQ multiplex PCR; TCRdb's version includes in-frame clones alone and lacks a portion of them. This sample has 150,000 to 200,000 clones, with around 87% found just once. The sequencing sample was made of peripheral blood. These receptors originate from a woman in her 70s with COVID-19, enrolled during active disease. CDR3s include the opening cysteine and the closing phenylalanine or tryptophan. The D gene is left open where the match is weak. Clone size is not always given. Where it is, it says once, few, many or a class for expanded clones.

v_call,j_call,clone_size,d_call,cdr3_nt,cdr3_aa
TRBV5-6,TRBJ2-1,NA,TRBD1,TGTGCCAGCAGCCCGGGACAGGGTTGGCGTGATGAGCAGTTCTTC,CASSPGQGWRDEQFF
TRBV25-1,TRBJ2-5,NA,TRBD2,TGTGCCAGCAGTGAATCCCCCCTAGCGGGGGGCAAAGAGACCCAGTACTTC,CASSESPLAGGKETQYF
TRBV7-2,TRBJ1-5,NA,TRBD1,TGTGCCAGCAGGGCAGGGGGACCTACTAGCAATCAGCCCCAGCATTTT,CASRAGGPTSNQPQHF
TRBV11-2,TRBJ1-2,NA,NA,TGTGCCAGCAGCTTACGGGGATCCGCTAACTATGGCTACACCTTC,CASSLRGSANYGYTF
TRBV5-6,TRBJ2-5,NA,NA,TGTGCCAGCAGCTTGGGGGGCGGCAGCTGGGAGACCCAGTACTTC,CASSLGGGSWETQYF
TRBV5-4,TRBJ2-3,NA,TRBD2,TGTGCCAGCAGCTTGGGGGACTACGTAAAAACAGATACGCAGTATTTT,CASSLGDYVKTDTQYF
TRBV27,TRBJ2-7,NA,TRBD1,TGTGCCAGCAGTTTGGACAGGGCCTACGAGCAGTACTTC,CASSLDRAYEQYF
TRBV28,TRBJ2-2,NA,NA,TGTGCCAGCAGTCACTTCGCGAACACCGGGGAGCTGTTTTTT,CASSHFANTGELFF
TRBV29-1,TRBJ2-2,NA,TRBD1,TGCAGCGTTGACCCGGGACAGTCGTCCGGGGAGCTGTTTTTT,CSVDPGQSSGELFF
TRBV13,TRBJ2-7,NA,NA,TGTGCCAGCAGCTTAGGCGCAGGGGACGAGCAGTACTTC,CASSLGAGDEQYF
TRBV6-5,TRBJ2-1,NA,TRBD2,TGTGCCAGCAGTTACGGCGGGGGGATGTACAATGAGCAGTTCTTC,CASSYGGGMYNEQFF
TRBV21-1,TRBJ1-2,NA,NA,TGTGCCCTGCGTGGGCAGGGTGATGGCTACACCTTC,CALRGQGDGYTF
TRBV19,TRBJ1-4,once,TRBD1,TGTGCCAGTAGTCTAAACAGGGGCTTAGGCGAAAAACTGTTTTTT,CASSLNRGLGEKLFF
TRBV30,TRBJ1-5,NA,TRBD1,TGTGCCTGGGATACAGGGGGCAATCAGCCCCAGCATTTT,CAWDTGGNQPQHF
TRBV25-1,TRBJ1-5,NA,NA,TGTGCCAGCAGTGAATATGGGGAGAATCAGCCCCAGCATTTT,CASSEYGENQPQHF
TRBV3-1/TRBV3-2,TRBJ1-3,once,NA,TGTGCCAGCAGCCAAGTGGACAGCCGGAGCGCCATATATTTT,CASSQVDSRSAIYF
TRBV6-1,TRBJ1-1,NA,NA,TGTGCCAGCAGTGAAACTGTGAACACTGAAGCTTTCTTT,CASSETVNTEAFF
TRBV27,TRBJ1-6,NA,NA,TGTGCCAGCAGTTTGGAGGGCAGTTATAATTCACCCCTCCACTTT,CASSLEGSYNSPLHF
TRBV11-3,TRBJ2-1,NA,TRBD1,TGTGCCAGCAGCCTGGACAGGGGGGCCAATGAGCAGTTCTTC,CASSLDRGANEQFF
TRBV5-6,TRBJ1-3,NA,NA,TGTGCCAGCAGCTTGGCGACGAGGCGGCACTCTGGAAACACCATATATTTT,CASSLATRRHSGNTIYF
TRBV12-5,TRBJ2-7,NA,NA,TGTCCTGCCTACGAGCAGTACTTC,CPAYEQYF
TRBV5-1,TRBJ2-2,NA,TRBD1,TGCGCCAGCAGCTTGGTCGTAGGGACAGGGGGAAGGACCGGGGAGCTGTTTTTT,CASSLVVGTGGRTGELFF
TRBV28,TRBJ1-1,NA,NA,TGTGCCAGCAGTTTAGAGCTCCCTGAAGCTTTCTTT,CASSLELPEAFF
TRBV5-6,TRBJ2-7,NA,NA,TGTGCCAGCAGCTCAGGATTCGAGCAGTACTTC,CASSSGFEQYF
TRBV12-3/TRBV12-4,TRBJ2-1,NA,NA,TGTGCCAGCAGTATAACTAATGAGCAGTTCTTC,CASSITNEQFF
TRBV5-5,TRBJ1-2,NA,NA,TGTGCCAGCAGCTTGGATGTGGTGGGCAGCCAGAGCTATGGCTACACCTTC,CASSLDVVGSQSYGYTF
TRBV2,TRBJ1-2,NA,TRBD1,TGTGCCAGCGCTGGACAGGGGAAGGCCTACACCTTC,CASAGQGKAYTF
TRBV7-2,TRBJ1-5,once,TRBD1,TGTGCCAGCAGTCGACAGGGGGATCAGCCCCAGCATTTT,CASSRQGDQPQHF
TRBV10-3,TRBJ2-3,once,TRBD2,TGTGCCATCAGTGGGGGGACTAGCGGGGGATCTAGCACAGATACGCAGTATTTT,CAISGGTSGGSSTDTQYF
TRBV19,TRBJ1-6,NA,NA,TGTGCCAGTAGTATACGTCAGGGCTTCGGCTCCTATAATTCACCCCTCCACTTT,CASSIRQGFGSYNSPLHF
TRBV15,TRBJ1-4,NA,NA,TGTGCCACCAGCAGAGATCTCTCTATCGGGGAAAAACTGTTTTTT,CATSRDLSIGEKLFF
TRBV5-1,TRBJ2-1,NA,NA,TGCGCCAGCAGCTTCCCTAATTGGGAGCAGTTCTTC,CASSFPNWEQFF
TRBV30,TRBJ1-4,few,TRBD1,TGTGCCTCTCGAGGCAGGGGGCAAGAAAAACTGTTTTTT,CASRGRGQEKLFF
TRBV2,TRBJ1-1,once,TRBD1,TGTGCCAGCAATCGGGACAGGGGGCGCGGTGCTTTCTTT,CASNRDRGRGAFF
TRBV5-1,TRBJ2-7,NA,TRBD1,TGCGCCAGCAGCTTCAGGACAGGGACCTACGAGCAGTACTTC,CASSFRTGTYEQYF
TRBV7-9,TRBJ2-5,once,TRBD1,TGTGCCAGCAGCTCCTCTATTGGGACAGGGGATAAGTGGACCCAGTACTTC,CASSSSIGTGDKWTQYF
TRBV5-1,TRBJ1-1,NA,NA,TGCGCCAGCAGCCCAGGACAGCAGAACACTGAAGCTTTCTTT,CASSPGQQNTEAFF
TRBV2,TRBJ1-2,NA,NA,TGTGCCAGCAGGCTTAGACAGGACTATGGCTACACCTTC,CASRLRQDYGYTF
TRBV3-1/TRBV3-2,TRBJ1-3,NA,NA,TGTGCCAGCAGCCAAGAGCGGGATACTGGAAACACCATATATTTT,CASSQERDTGNTIYF
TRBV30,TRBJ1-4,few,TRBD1,TGTGCCTGGGCAATGACAGGGGGTCTCACACTGTTTTTT,CAWAMTGGLTLFF
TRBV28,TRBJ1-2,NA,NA,TGTGCCAGCAGTTTTGTGGGCCCTAACTATGGCTACACCTTC,CASSFVGPNYGYTF
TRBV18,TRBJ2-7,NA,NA,TGTGCCAGCTCACCACCCGGCGGTACGGGGCAGTACTTC,CASSPPGGTGQYF
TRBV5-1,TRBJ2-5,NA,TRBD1,TGCGCCAGCAGCTATAGAACAGGGGGCCAAGAGACCCAGTACTTC,CASSYRTGGQETQYF
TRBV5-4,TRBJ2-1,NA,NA,TGTGCCAGCAGCTCACCGGACAGATCTGGCGATGAGCAGTTCTTC,CASSSPDRSGDEQFF
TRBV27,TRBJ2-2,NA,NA,TGTGCCAGCAGTTTAGGTCCGTCCGGCACCGGGGAGCTGTTTTTT,CASSLGPSGTGELFF
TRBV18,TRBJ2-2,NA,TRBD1,TGTGCCAGCTCACCATGGACAGGGCCCACCGGGGAGCTGTTTTTT,CASSPWTGPTGELFF
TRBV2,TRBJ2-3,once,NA,TGTGCCAGCAGTGAAGCGCAACTGAGCACAGATACGCAGTATTTT,CASSEAQLSTDTQYF
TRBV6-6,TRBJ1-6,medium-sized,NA,TGTGCCAGCAGTCAATGGGGAGATTCACCCCTCCACTTT,CASSQWGDSPLHF
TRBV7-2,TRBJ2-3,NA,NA,TGTGCCAGCAGCCCGGGGGATGGCCGCACAGATACGCAGTATTTT,CASSPGDGRTDTQYF
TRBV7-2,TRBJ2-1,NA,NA,TGTGCCAGCAGCTTGACCGGGACAAGCTCCTACAATGAGCAGTTCTTC,CASSLTGTSSYNEQFF
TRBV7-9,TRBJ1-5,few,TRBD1,TGTGCCAGCAGTTCCCATGGGACAGGGCGGCAGCCCCAGCATTTT,CASSSHGTGRQPQHF
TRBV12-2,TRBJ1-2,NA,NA,TGTGCAAGTCGCGGGGGACAGGGGAATGGCTACACCTTC,CASRGGQGNGYTF
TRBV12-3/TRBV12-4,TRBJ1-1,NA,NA,TGTGCCAGCAGTTTATCCGTGAACACTGAAGCTTTCTTT,CASSLSVNTEAFF
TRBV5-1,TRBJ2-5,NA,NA,TGCGCCAGCAGCTTGCCTGCGGAGACCCAGTACTTC,CASSLPAETQYF
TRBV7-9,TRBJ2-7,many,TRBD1,TGTGCCAGCAGCCCGACCCAGGGGGTCCTCTCCTACGAGCAGTACTTC,CASSPTQGVLSYEQYF